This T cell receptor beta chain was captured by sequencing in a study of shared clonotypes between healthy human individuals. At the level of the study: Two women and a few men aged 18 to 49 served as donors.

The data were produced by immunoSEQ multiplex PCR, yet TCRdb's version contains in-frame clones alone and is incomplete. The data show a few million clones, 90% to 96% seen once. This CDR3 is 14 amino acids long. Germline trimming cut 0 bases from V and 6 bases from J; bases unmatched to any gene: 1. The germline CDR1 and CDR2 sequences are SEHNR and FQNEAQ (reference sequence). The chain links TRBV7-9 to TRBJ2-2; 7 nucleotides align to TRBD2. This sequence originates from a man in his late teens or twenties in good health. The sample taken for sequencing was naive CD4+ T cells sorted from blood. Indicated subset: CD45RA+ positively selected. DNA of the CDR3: TGTGCCAGCAGCTTAGCTAGCGGGCCCGGGGAGCTGTTTTTT. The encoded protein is CASSLASGPGELFF. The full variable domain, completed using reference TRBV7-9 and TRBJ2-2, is DTGVSQNPRHKITKRGQNVTFRCDPISEHNRLYWYRQTLGQGPEFLTYFQNEAQLEKSRLLSDRFSAERPKGSFSTLEIQRTEQGDSAMYLCASSLASGPGELFFGEGSRLTVL.